This T cell receptor beta chain was observed in a study of CD8 T cells in ankylosing spondylitis. Study findings and constraints: Prior literature has documented some motif variants in synovial fluid and blood from reactive arthritis. Enrichment of disease-linked clones was reportedly significant in matched ankylosing spondylitis synovial fluid. Clones linked to the disease showed a CD8+ phenotype. They occurred at relatively low frequencies in peripheral blood.

This clonotype was detected a few times. Antigen: not known. By quantitative 5'-RACE with molecular barcodes, the TCR beta libraries were made. A single record per CDR3 protein comes from TCRdb applying MiXCR to the 5' RACE reads. The table includes approximately 210,000 distinct CDR3 sequences, 9.5% to 15% detected once. With V trimmed by 0 bases and J by 3 bases, 4 bases remained unmatched. There are 16 residues in the CDR3. Germline loops: CDR1 MNHEY, CDR2 SMNVEV (reference sequence). The sequence came from a male donor with ankylosing spondylitis or in good health (not recorded which). The rearrangement links TRBV27 to TRBJ2-1, with 8 positions matching TRBD1. The sequencing sample was made of blood, either unsorted or a sorted T cell fraction (not recorded which). In DNA, the CDR3 is TGTGCCAGCAGTTTATCGATCGGACAGGGCTACAATGAGCAGTTCTTC. It specifies CASSLSIGQGYNEQFF.